This paragraph covers one TCR beta chain sequence. The data derive from a study of blood T cell repertoires in COVID-19. Background on the study: The United States, Italy and Spain provided the acute and convalescent COVID-19 samples. The analysed material was cDNA or gDNA that came from T cells, B-cell-depleted T cells, or PBMCs.

CDR3 length: 15 amino acids. Looked up from germline, CDR1 is MDHEN and CDR2 is SYDVKM. V shed 6 bases and J shed 10 bases, with 19 bases lying between them. Authors' analysis steps: Reference gene primers were amplified, and this amplification served to estimate nucleated cell counts. Data came from immunoSEQ multiplex PCR; TCRdb stores just in-frame clones and leaves some out. The V and J calls and clone size were taken over from that table, and D and trimming were inferred from the DNA. The table includes 65,000 to 70,000 clones, 60% to 80% detected once. This receptor was identified in a human donor in a cohort sampled during active COVID-19. The chain employs TRBV28 and TRBJ1-6; D possibly corresponds to TRBD1 (6 bases). Material: peripheral blood. The CDR3 loop reads CASRFLTGRRSPLHF. As DNA, the CDR3 is TGTGCCAGCAGGTTCCTTACAGGGAGAAGGTCACCCCTCCACTTT.